This TCR beta chain was recovered during a study of blood T cell repertoires in COVID-19. There are many counts of this clone. Using immunoSEQ multiplex PCR, the repertoire was profiled, and TCRdb retains in-frame clones only, with some absent. Of 150,000 or so clones listed, around 84% were seen once; the top ten hold 13% to 15%. The sample was PBMCs or T cells enriched from blood (not recorded which). The receptor comes from a man over 45 who had recovered from COVID-19.

CDR3 sequence: CASSILAGGVDTQYF. The CDR3 nucleotides read TGTGCCAGTAGTATACTAGCGGGGGGGGTAGATACGCAGTATTTT. The V and J genes are TRBV19 and TRBJ2-3, with 12 bases that match TRBD2. CDR1 LNHDA and CDR2 SQIVND come from the germline V gene (reference sequence). There are 15 residues in the CDR3. With 2 bases clipped from V and 5 bases from J, the junction kept 2 bases outside the gene matches.